The TCR beta chain described here comes from a study of T cell repertoires in ileal Crohn's disease. Study-level background: Postoperative therapy was given to about half: about ten thiopurines, 15 to 20 anti-TNF agents. Study results and caveats: The median delay to postoperative endoscopy was approximately seven months. Sorted CD8 T cells held more high-frequency clones than CD4.

Measured with immunoSEQ multiplex PCR; TCRdb has only the in-frame clones, and not every one. The sample yields 3,000 to 3,500 clones, roughly 89% seen once. The V gene lost 4 bases and the J gene lost 2 bases, with 28 bases spanning the gap. The CDR3 spans 19 residues. Germline CDR1 and CDR2: SGHNT and YYREEE (reference sequence). Remarks on this clone: Its antigen is not known.

This sample's time point: neoterminal ileum biopsy at postoperative endoscopy, about 6 months after surgery. Adults with ileal or ileocolonic Crohn's disease and an indication for resection were eligible. This clonotype originated in an adult with Crohn's disease. This chain joins TRBV5-4 and TRBJ2-7; possibly TRBD1 for D (5 bases). The sequencing input was ileal tissue. The CDR3 reads CASSRPRGPRYLPPYEQYF. DNA of the CDR3: TGTGCCAGCAGCCGTCCAAGGGGCCCGCGGTACCTCCCTCCCTACGAGCAGTACTTC. Looking up the rest from reference TRBV5-4 and TRBJ2-7 gives the full variable domain: ETGVTQSPTHLIKTRGQQVTLRCSSQSGHNTVSWYQQALGQGPQFIFQYYREEENGRGNFPPRFSGLQFPNYSSELNVNALELDDSALYLCASSRPRGPRYLPPYEQYFGPGTRLTVT.